This T cell receptor beta chain stems from a study of shared clonotypes between healthy human individuals. Produced via immunoSEQ multiplex PCR; TCRdb's table is partial and in-frame only. The sample consists of roughly 2,000,000 clones, roughly 95% of them appearing once. Whole-study findings and limits: Naive subsets generally exceeded memory subsets in estimated richness. The diversity represented, both genetic and in exposure history, was limited by few donors.

Comment on this clone: The target antigen is unknown.

The naive CD8 population came from CD45RO-negative cells selected for CCR7, without terminally differentiated effector memory CD45RA+ cells. CDR1 is ENHRY, CDR2 SYGVKD, per germline. The CDR3 spans 13 residues. With 5 bases removed from V and 2 bases from J, the gap between germline ends came to 10 bases. The source material was naive CD8+ T cells from PBMCs. V usage is TRBV10-3 and J usage is TRBJ2-7; D gene ambiguous. The clonotype originates from a man aged 18 to 30 in good health. Some clones in this sample may be carry-over from other donors' samples. CDR3 sequence (DNA): TGTGCCATCAGTACCGGGCGAGCCTACGAGCAGTACTTC. As protein: CAISTGRAYEQYF.